This TCR beta chain stems from a study of human T cells and chemical hapten exposure. Study-wide background: Each week of the approximately 24-week study, patients had diphenylcyclopropenone applied to the scalp. Upper-back patches of 0.01% DPC were read at 6 days. Patients having alopecia areata, totalis or universalis were mostly female.

This clonotype was counted at least ten times. The antigen is unknown. MiXCR, run by TCRdb on the RACE reads, gives a single entry per CDR3 protein. Here the sample spans 200,000 to 300,000 distinct CDR3 sequences, approximately 8.6% being singletons. Specified time point: pre-sensitization, week 0. Specified treatment: therapeutic diphenylcyclopropenone sensitization with weekly scalp DPC. Study-level points and caveats: Among expanded TCRs, significantly more large CDR3 similarity clusters formed than among controls.

There are 15 residues in the CDR3. CDR1 is DFQATT and CDR2 is SNEGSKA in the germline V gene (reference sequence). With 6 bases clipped from V and 7 bases from J, the junction kept 13 bases outside the gene matches. The chain links TRBV20-1 to TRBJ2-1, with 9 bases identical to TRBD2. The source of this sequence is a middle-aged woman with alopecia areata. Some clones in this sample may be carry-over from other donors' samples. The sample in question was whole blood, obtained in connection with sensitization to the hapten diphenylcyclopropenone (DPC). The CDR3 sequence is CSAPLGGREGNEQFF. Written as DNA, the CDR3 is TGCAGTGCCCCGCTCGGAGGGCGGGAGGGGAATGAGCAGTTCTTC.